This record concerns one T cell receptor beta chain sequence. The antigen remains undetermined. The data were produced by immunoSEQ multiplex PCR, yet TCRdb's version contains in-frame clones alone and is incomplete. The sample lists about 100,000 clones, approximately 88% occurring once. This specimen comes from a study of identifying expanded T cells in peripheral blood. Study-wide points: Roughly 2-week clone count variance significantly increased as total template count grew. About 1.2 clones differed between technical replicates, versus around 15 and 19 over time.

In germline, CDR1 is SNHLY, CDR2 FYNNEI. The V and J ends lost 2 bases and 5 bases, in that order; junction bases with no gene match: 5. The CDR3 runs to 14 residues. Collection occurred without any documented infections or immune events in donors. The receptor was isolated from a person aged 18 to 75 in good health. Material: blood. The genes are TRBV2 and TRBJ2-5; TRBD2 aligns across 7 bases. CDR3 protein: CASSEFQGGETQYF. For the CDR3, the DNA is TGTGCCAGCAGTGAATTCCAGGGAGGGGAGACCCAGTACTTC.